This TCR beta chain was documented in a study of identical twins. Study-level results: Insertions were fewer in abundant cord blood beta clonotypes, whereas memory repertoires showed none of this pattern. Within monozygotic twins, out-of-frame TCR alpha sharing was underestimated by the models.

This CDR3 spans 13 amino acids. V was shortened by 5 bases and J by 3 bases, with 12 bases between the two germline ends. Germline V gene lookup returns CDR1 DFQATT and CDR2 SNEGSKA (reference sequence). Regarding this clonotype: The antigen remains unidentified.

TCRdb reprocessed the 5' RACE reads via MiXCR and lists one record per CDR3 protein. Of approximately 490,000 distinct CDR3 sequences listed, 20% to 25% were seen once; the top ten hold around 0.5%. A further study also used this sample, focusing on yellow fever vaccine responses in identical twins.

The sample comprised CD4+ T cells sorted from blood. This chain uses TRBV20-1 with TRBJ2-3, with D perhaps given as TRBD1 or TRBD2 (5 bases each). The TCR comes from a woman aged 18-30 years in good health. In DNA form, the CDR3 reads TGCAGTGCTCTGGGACGTTTAACAGATACGCAGTATTTT. Translation gives CSALGRLTDTQYF.